Detailed here is one T cell receptor beta chain. The antigen this receptor binds is unknown. Qualities for individual bases were not recorded, and no much larger clone is one base off. The first patient joined ICON in 2016, and enrollment wrapped up when the last patient was enrolled in late 2018. Fresh tumor and matched uninvolved tissue for in-depth immune analyses, including TCR sequencing, were collected from a subcohort of approximately 82 patients. TCR sequencing was performed on DNA isolated from bulk tissue, without cell sorting. These data originate in a study of tumor-infiltrating lymphocytes in localized non-small cell lung cancer (dated by TCRdb to the early 2020s). About the investigation overall: The cohort covered several histologies, both smokers and never-smokers, and patients whose samples were collected after neoadjuvant chemotherapy. Each patient contributed resected tumor tissue and uninvolved lung tissue from the same patient, described as non-adjacent to the tumor. The paired tumor versus uninvolved lung comparison of immunoSEQ T-cell fraction included some 54 patients. Alongside flow cytometry, multiplex immunofluorescence, RNA-seq, exome sequencing and proteomics, TCR sequencing was applied to the same patients as one of several integrated assays. The overall ICON cohort comprised under 170 surgical patients with localized non-small cell lung cancer whose tumors were resected.

The T-cell fraction in tumor and uninvolved lung tissue was obtained from TCR sequencing using the immunoSEQ assay. From the authors' description of their analysis: For survival analysis, patients were divided into high (upper tertile) and low (lower two tertiles) T-cell fraction groups, which were compared by log-rank test. A signed-rank test was used to test paired tumor versus uninvolved lung differences in T-cell fraction. Here the immuneACCESS table is served through TCRdb, limited to in-frame sequences with V and J called. Missing clones are a known gap in these copies; in checked studies unresolved V genes cover under half, and the rest lacks a known reason. Clonal size and the V and J genes are those of that table, whereas D and trimming came from the DNA. In all, the sample holds 8,000 to 9,500 clones, and 65% to 85% of those were seen once. Roughly an eighth of the sample comes from the top ten.

The junction shows trimming of 6 bases on V and 0 bases on J, plus 10 bases between the germline ends. The CDR3 measures 14 amino acids from cysteine to phenylalanine. Only CDR3 DNA remains: 42 bases, in frame from the first base. CDR1 and CDR2 are read off the germline V gene as MNHEY and SVGAGI. Points the paper makes about the study in general: Consistent with immunofluorescence CD3 counts, TCRbeta sequencing supported greater T cell infiltration in tumors than in uninvolved lung tissue. No difference in TCR-derived T-cell fraction was observed between the flow cytometry-defined immunotypes IM1 (good prognosis) and IM2 (poor prognosis). Because different pieces of the same tissue were used for different assays, technical variation could not be separated from intratumor heterogeneity. Because assay coverage varied across patients depending on available tissue quantity, TCR sequencing was performed for only a subset of the cohort.

Sequencing was performed on uninvolved lung tissue not adjacent to the tumor. The source is a human donor with non-small cell lung cancer. The receptor chain draws on TRBV6-5 and TRBJ2-3, with the D segment identity uncertain. DNA sequence: TGTGCCAGCAGCCCCCGAGGCAGCACAGATACGCAGTATTTT. This codes for CASSPRGSTDTQYF.